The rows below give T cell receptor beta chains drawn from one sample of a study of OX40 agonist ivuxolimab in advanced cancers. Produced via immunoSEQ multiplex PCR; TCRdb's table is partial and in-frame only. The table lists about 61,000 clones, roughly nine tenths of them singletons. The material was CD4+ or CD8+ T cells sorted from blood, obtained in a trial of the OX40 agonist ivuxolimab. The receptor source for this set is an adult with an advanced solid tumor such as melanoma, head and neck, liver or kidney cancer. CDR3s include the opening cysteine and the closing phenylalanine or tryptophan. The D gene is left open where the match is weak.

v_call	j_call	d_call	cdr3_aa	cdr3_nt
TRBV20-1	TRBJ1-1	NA	CSARAAAEAFF	TGCAGTGCCCGGGCAGCAGCTGAAGCTTTCTTT
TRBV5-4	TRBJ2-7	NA	CASSPTATSSYEQYF	TGTGCCAGCAGTCCGACTGCGACGAGCTCCTACGAGCAGTACTTC
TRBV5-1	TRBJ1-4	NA	CASGFGGTNEKLFF	TGCGCCAGCGGCTTCGGGGGGACTAATGAAAAACTGTTTTTT
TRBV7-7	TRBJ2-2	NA	CASSPNGAGELFF	TGTGCCAGCAGCCCCAACGGGGCCGGGGAGCTGTTTTTT
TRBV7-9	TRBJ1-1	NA	CASSLIAEAFF	TGTGCCAGCAGCTTAATCGCTGAAGCTTTCTTT
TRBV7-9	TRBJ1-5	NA	CASSLSFGGSQPQHF	TGTGCCAGCAGCTTATCTTTTGGGGGCAGTCAGCCCCAGCATTTT
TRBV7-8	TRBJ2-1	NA	CASSANRVGSYNEQFF	TGTGCCAGCAGCGCTAACAGGGTAGGTTCCTACAATGAGCAGTTCTTC
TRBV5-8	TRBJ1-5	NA	CASSTGQYSNQPQHF	TGTGCCAGCAGCACCGGACAGTATAGCAATCAGCCCCAGCATTTT
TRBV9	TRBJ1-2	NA	CASSVTGRGYTF	TGTGCCAGCAGCGTAACAGGCCGGGGCTACACCTTC
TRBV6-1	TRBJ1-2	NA	CASSEKGNYGYTF	TGTGCCAGCAGTGAAAAAGGAAACTATGGCTACACCTTC
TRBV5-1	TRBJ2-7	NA	CASSLEVPGLWGSYEQYF	TGCGCCAGCAGCTTGGAGGTCCCAGGCCTATGGGGATCCTACGAGCAGTACTTC